A single sample is the source of the 26 T cell receptor beta chains below, sequenced in a study of CD4 and CD8 cells across lung adenocarcinoma regions. TCRdb redid the calling of the PCR reads with MiXCR, one entry per CDR3 protein. Here the sample spans around 25,000 distinct CDR3 sequences, 40% to 50% being singletons. The sample comprised CD8+ T cells from the center of a lung tumor. All receptors derive from a male donor with lung adenocarcinoma. The CD4 and CD8 labels of this study may be unreliable.

In its sample, this clonotype was seen a few times. V is TRBV20-1 and J is TRBJ1-2, with no clear D. The V end was cut by 5 bases, the J end by 7 bases, with 14 bases between. CDR1 is DFQATT, CDR2 SNEGSKA, per germline (reference sequence). CDR3 length: 12 amino acids. In nucleotides, the CDR3 is TGCAGTGCTTCACAGAATGCTGGTGGCTACACCTTC. It codes for CSASQNAGGYTF.

This clonotype was observed at least ten times. The chain combines TRBV6-5 with TRBJ1-2; 7 nucleotides line up with TRBD1. The CDR3 extends over 14 amino acids. V trimming: 6 bases; J trimming: 4 bases; junction bases outside the gene matches: 8. Germline V gene data show CDR1 as MNHEY and CDR2 as SVGAGI. The CDR3 region is CASRVLGTAYGYTF. DNA for the CDR3: TGTGCCAGCAGGGTACTAGGGACAGCCTATGGCTACACCTTC.

There are many counts of this clonotype. The chain combines TRBV11-1 with TRBJ2-1; a weak D match, TRBD2 (5 bases). The end of the DNA aligns better with TRBJ2-5, so the J call may be wrong. The CDR3 contains 13 residues. Germline CDR1 reads SGHAT; CDR2 reads FQDESV (reference sequence). Here the CDR3 reads CASSSEGRETQYF. The CDR3 DNA is TGTGCCAGCAGCTCAGAGGGTAGAGAGACCCAGTACTTC.

This clonotype came up many times. This chain connects TRBV27 to TRBJ2-3, with D tentatively TRBD2 (5 bases). The CDR3 has 11 amino acids. Trimming pared 6 bases from V and 9 bases from J, leaving 10 bases between. Per the germline V gene, CDR1 is MNHEY and CDR2 is SMNVEV (reference sequence). CDR3 nucleotide sequence: TGTGCCAGCAGCGGGATGCGGACGCAGTATTTT. Protein sequence: CASSGMRTQYF.

The chain is built from TRBV29-1 and TRBJ2-3; TRBD2 matches at 8 bases. The CDR3 contains 14 residues. The germline gives CDR1 SQVTM, CDR2 ANQGSEA. Losses at the gene ends were 0 bases for V and 7 bases for J; bases not matched to a gene: 6. The CDR3 nucleotides are TGCAGCGTTGAAGAAGGGACTAGGAAAAATACGCAGTATTTT. This translates into CSVEEGTRKNTQYF.

Remarks on this clonotype: A much larger clone differs from this one at a single base, so this may be a read error. The chain links TRBV6-1 to TRBJ2-1, with 8 bases fitting TRBD2. The CDR3 extends over 14 amino acids. Germline V gene data show CDR1 as MNHNS and CDR2 as SASEGT. The trim removed 6 bases at V and 10 bases at J, leaving 11 bases unmatched. The CDR3 DNA is TGTGCCAGCAGGTCTGCGGGAGGCTCCTACGAGCAGTTCTTC. Translated: CASRSAGGSYEQFF.

V and J are TRBV3-1 and TRBJ2-1; 7 bases align to TRBD1. Near its end, the DNA agrees better with TRBJ2-5, so the J call may be wrong. The CDR3 covers 14 residues. Germline V gene data show CDR1 as LGHDT and CDR2 as YNNKEL (reference sequence). The CDR3 region is CASGGRGQQETQYF. CDR3 in DNA: TGTGCCAGCGGTGGTCGGGGACAGCAAGAGACCCAGTACTTC.

Points on this clonotype: No conserved phenylalanine or tryptophan is present at the end of the CDR3, so a read error is the likely explanation. No DNA is shown, since the ends of the CDR3 on it are uncertain; the CDR3 is the one TCRdb lists. V usage is TRBV6-1 and J usage is TRBJ2-5; TRBD1, the D gene given by the table, was not confirmed from the DNA. The CDR3 contains 16 residues when both ends are counted. Germline V gives CDR1 MNHNS, CDR2 SASEGT. The CDR3 region is CASRGAGTRDEETQYL.

This clonotype showed up many times. This chain connects TRBV6-1 to TRBJ1-5; D unclear. Germline V gives CDR1 MNHNS, CDR2 SASEGT. Trimming stripped 2 bases from V and 5 bases from J, with 7 bases between. The length of the CDR3 is 13 residues. The chain's CDR3 is CASSETQYQPQHF. The CDR3 region has the DNA TGTGCCAGCAGTGAAACACAGTATCAGCCCCAGCATTTT.

The rearrangement uses TRBV6-1 and TRBJ2-1; possible D gene TRBD2, 6 bases. The end of the DNA is better explained by TRBJ2-7, so the J call may be wrong. This CDR3 region has 15 residues. Germline CDR1 reads MNHNS; CDR2 reads SASEGT. CDR3 amino acids: CASSEGAGWTYEQYF. CDR3 coding DNA: TGTGCCAGCAGTGAAGGGGCGGGGTGGACCTACGAGCAGTACTTC.

This clonotype was seen a few times. The V and J genes are TRBV6-1 and TRBJ1-3; D possibly corresponds to TRBD1 (6 bases). Germline-derived CDR1 and CDR2 are MNHNS and SASEGT. Trimming pared 3 bases from V and 0 bases from J, leaving 12 bases between. The CDR3 consists of 16 residues. CDR3 coding DNA: TGTGCCAGCAGTGATTACAGGGTTTACTCTGGAAACACCATATATTTT. This gives the protein CASSDYRVYSGNTIYF.

The CDR3 nucleotides are TGTGGGGGCAGTGACCTAGATACGCAGTACTTC. Protein: CGGSDLDTQYF. V usage is TRBV27 and J usage is TRBJ2-3, with D maybe TRBD1 (5 bases). Gene TRBJ2-7 matches the end of the DNA better, so the J call may be wrong. Germline assignment: CDR1 MNHEY and CDR2 SMNVEV (reference sequence). The CDR3 length is 11 residues.

The chain recombines TRBV10-3 with TRBJ2-3; a possible D gene is TRBD2 (6 bases). V was clipped by 10 bases and J by 4 bases, with 21 bases between them. The CDR3 covers 15 residues. The germline V gene has CDR1 ENHRY and CDR2 SYGVKD. The CDR3 spells CATGFDGSDADTQYF. The DNA of the CDR3 is TGTGCCACCGGGTTCGACGGGAGTGACGCAGATACGCAGTATTTT.

About this clonotype itself: An end of the junction does not agree with germline; a read error may underlie this. This chain joins TRBV6-1 and TRBJ2-4; D may be TRBD1 or TRBD2 (5 bases each). The closer fit of TRBJ2-1 to the DNA end suggests the J call may be wrong. The germline gives CDR1 MNHNS, CDR2 SASEGT. The CDR3 has 16 amino acids. Here the CDR3 reads CASSETGTSGNNDQFF. Here the CDR3 DNA reads TGTGCCAGCAGTGAAACGGGGACGAGCGGCAACAATGATCAGTTCTTC.

This clonotype was recorded many times. The chain joins TRBV4-2 to TRBJ2-4, with 13 nucleotides matching TRBD2. Germline assignment: CDR1 LGHNA and CDR2 YNFKEQ. After removal of 3 bases from V and 0 bases from J, the junction contained 11 bases not matched to a gene. This CDR3 comprises 20 residues. The CDR3: CASSHETSGRANLAKNIQYF. The DNA of the CDR3 is TGTGCCAGCAGCCACGAAACTAGCGGGAGGGCCAACCTAGCCAAAAACATTCAGTACTTC.

This clonotype was seen once. V is TRBV6-1 and J is TRBJ2-3, with D hard to call. Near its end, the DNA agrees better with TRBJ2-1, so the J call may be wrong. The CDR3 loop spans 14 amino acids. Germline lookup yields CDR1 MNHNS and CDR2 SASEGT. This CDR3 reads CASSEGVSTDKQFF. CDR3 DNA sequence: TGTGCCAGCAGTGAGGGTGTGAGCACCGATAAGCAGTTCTTC.

In regard to this clonotype: Germline is not matched at one junction end, which may reflect a read error. The chain is built from TRBV6-1 and TRBJ2-4; D is perhaps TRBD2 (7 bases). CDR1 and CDR2 from the germline V gene are MNHNS and SASEGT. CDR3 size: 16 residues. CDR3 amino acids: CASAGEGGGAKKIQYF. The CDR3 DNA is TGTGCCAGCGCGGGAGAAGGGGGGGGGGCCAAAAAGATTCAGTACTTC.

At least ten counts were recorded for this clonotype. The chain carries TRBV6-1 and TRBJ2-7; TRBD1 aligns across 11 bases. CDR1 is MNHNS and CDR2 is SASEGT in the germline V gene. V was pared by 6 bases and J by 3 bases, with 7 bases of the junction left unmatched. The CDR3 contains 15 residues. CDR3 protein: CASSLGQGALYEQYF. In DNA, the CDR3 is TGTGCCAGCAGCCTTGGACAGGGGGCACTCTACGAGCAGTACTTC.

This clonotype was detected only once. Sequence at one end of the junction differs from germline and may be a read error. The rearrangement uses TRBV10-1 and TRBJ2-5, with 7 bases that match TRBD1. Germline loops: CDR1 WNHNN, CDR2 SYGVQD (reference sequence). The CDR3 extends over 16 amino acids. This CDR3 is CASRGIGGGDQETQYF. CDR3 coding DNA: TGCGCCAGCAGGGGGATAGGGGGCGGTGACCAAGAGACGCAGTACTTC.

The chain links TRBV28 to TRBJ2-2; 11 bases fit TRBD1. The germline V gene encodes CDR1 MDHEN and CDR2 SYDVKM. V was pared by 5 bases and J by 0 bases, with 8 bases of the junction left unmatched. The CDR3 extends over 18 amino acids. The CDR3 nucleotides read TGTGCCAGCAGTGCCGCCCCGGGACAGGGGGCGAACACCGGGGAGCTGTTTTTT. It is translated as CASSAAPGQGANTGELFF.

This clonotype was recorded many times. In DNA form, the CDR3 reads TGTGCCAGCAGCCAAGAAGGTTCCCTTTTTTTCGAGCAGTACTTC. Its translation: CASSQEGSLFFEQYF. This chain joins TRBV14 and TRBJ2-1, with D unclear. The closer fit of TRBJ2-7 to the DNA end suggests the J call may be wrong. Germline V CDR1 and CDR2: SGHDN, FVKESK. This CDR3 spans 15 amino acids.

In regard to this clonotype: The CDR3 does not end in the conserved phenylalanine or tryptophan, so this is likely a read error. V is TRBV10-3 and J is TRBJ2-1; TRBD2 is a possible D gene (5 bases). Trimming shortened V by 3 bases and J by 6 bases, and 12 bases separated the two germline ends. CDR3 length equals 14 residues. Germline-derived CDR1 and CDR2 are ENHRY and SYGVKD. The CDR3 DNA follows: TGTGCCATCAGTGAACGGGATATGGGCAATGAGCAGTTCTCC. Its translation is CAISERDMGNEQFS.

The count of this clonotype is one. One junction end disagrees with the germline gene, perhaps due to a read error. V is TRBV10-3 and J is TRBJ2-3; a possible D gene is TRBD2 (7 bases). CDR1 and CDR2 from the germline V gene are ENHRY and SYGVKD. This CDR3 region has 15 residues. The chain's CDR3 is CGVSEGGLGKDTQYF. For the CDR3, the DNA is TGTGGCGTCAGTGAGGGGGGGCTCGGCAAAGATACGCAGTATTTC.

This clonotype was observed a handful of times. The chain links TRBV6-1 to TRBJ2-5, with 14 bases that match TRBD2. J gave up 5 bases and V 6 bases, and 8 bases lay outside the gene matches. The germline V gene has CDR1 MNHNS and CDR2 SASEGT. The CDR3 contains 16 residues. The CDR3 DNA follows: TGTGCCAGCAGCAGACTAGCGGGAGGGCCCGCGGAGACCCAGTACTTC. It specifies CASSRLAGGPAETQYF.

The sample holds a few counts of this clonotype. The rearrangement uses TRBV7-2 and TRBJ2-2, with a possible D match to TRBD1 (5 bases). The germline gives CDR1 SGHTA, CDR2 FQGNSA. The length of the CDR3 is 15 residues. The germline V and J ends were trimmed by 5 bases and 0 bases, with 10 bases remaining between them. The CDR3 sequence is CASSKGAANTGELFF. DNA for the CDR3: TGTGCCAGCAGCAAAGGGGCGGCGAACACCGGGGAGCTGTTTTTT.

Many counts were recorded for this clonotype. This chain joins TRBV6-1 and TRBJ2-7, with 15 bases matching TRBD2. CDR1 MNHNS and CDR2 SASEGT come from the germline V gene. The CDR3 is 18 residues long. V lost 3 bases to trimming and J lost 4 bases; unmatched junction nucleotides: 10. CDR3 in amino acids: CASSEGAGLAGGWYEQYF. Written as DNA, the CDR3 is TGTGCCAGCAGTGAGGGGGCAGGACTAGCGGGAGGGTGGTACGAGCAGTACTTC.